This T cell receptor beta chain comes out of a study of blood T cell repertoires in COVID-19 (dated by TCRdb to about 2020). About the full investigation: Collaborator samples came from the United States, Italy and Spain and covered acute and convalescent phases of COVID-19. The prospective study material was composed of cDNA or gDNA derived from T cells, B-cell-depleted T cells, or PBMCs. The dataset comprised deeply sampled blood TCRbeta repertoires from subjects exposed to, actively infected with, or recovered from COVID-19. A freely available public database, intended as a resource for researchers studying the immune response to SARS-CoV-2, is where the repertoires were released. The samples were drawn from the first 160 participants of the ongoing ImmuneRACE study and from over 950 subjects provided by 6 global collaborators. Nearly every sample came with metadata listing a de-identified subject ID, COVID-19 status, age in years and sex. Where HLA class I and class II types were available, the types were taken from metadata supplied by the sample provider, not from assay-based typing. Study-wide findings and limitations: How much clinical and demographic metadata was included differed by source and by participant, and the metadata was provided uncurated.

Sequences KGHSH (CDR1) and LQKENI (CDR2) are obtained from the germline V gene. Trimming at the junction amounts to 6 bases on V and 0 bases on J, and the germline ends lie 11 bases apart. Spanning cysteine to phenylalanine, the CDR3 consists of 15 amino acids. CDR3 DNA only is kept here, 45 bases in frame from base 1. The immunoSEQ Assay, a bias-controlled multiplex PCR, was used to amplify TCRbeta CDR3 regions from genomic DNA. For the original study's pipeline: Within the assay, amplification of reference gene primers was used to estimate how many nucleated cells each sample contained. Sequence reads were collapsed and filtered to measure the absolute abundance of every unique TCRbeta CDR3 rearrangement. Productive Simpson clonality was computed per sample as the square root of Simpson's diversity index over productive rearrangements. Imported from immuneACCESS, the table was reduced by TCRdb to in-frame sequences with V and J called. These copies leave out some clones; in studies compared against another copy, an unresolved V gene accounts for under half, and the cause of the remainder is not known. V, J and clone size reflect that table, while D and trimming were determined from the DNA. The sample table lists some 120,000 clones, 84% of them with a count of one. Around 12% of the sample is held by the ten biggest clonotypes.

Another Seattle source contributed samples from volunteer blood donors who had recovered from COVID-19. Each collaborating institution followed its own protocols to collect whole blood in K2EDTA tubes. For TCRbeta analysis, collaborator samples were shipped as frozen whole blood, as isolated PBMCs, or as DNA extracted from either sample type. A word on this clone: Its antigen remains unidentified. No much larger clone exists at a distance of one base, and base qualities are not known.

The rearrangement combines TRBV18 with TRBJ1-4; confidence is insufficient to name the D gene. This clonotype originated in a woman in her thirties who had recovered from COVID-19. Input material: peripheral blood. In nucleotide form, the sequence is TGTGCCAGCTCCCGAGCCCCTACAACTAATGAAAAACTGTTTTTT. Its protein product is CASSRAPTTNEKLFF.